What follows is one T cell receptor (beta chain) and its context. Its antigen remains unknown. The CDR3 contains 15 residues. Per the germline V gene, CDR1 is SGHAT and CDR2 is FQDESV (reference sequence). V was cut by 5 bases and J by 3 bases, with 17 bases left in between. The protocol was immunoSEQ multiplex PCR, while the TCRdb copy is restricted to in-frame clones and leaves out a portion. The data contain nearly 35,000 clones, approximately 89% of them seen just once; the ten biggest clones take up roughly 2%. The data originate from a study of T cells in tuberculosis. Findings and caveats of the study: Active tuberculosis patients had shorter CDR3-alpha; the beta difference was nonsignificant. GEM motif frequencies gave over 60% accuracy; the GMM repertoire gave 85% to 90%.

The genes are TRBV11-1 and TRBJ2-7; possibly TRBD1 for D (6 bases). Sequencing was carried out using PBMCs. This TCR came from a donor aged 5-35 years with latent tuberculosis or without tuberculosis infection. The CDR3 spells CASSPTGIHGYEQYF. The CDR3, as DNA: TGTGCCAGCAGCCCGACAGGAATTCACGGCTACGAGCAGTACTTC.